This T cell receptor (beta chain) was observed in a study of blood T cell repertoires in COVID-19. Study in general: PBMCs, B-cell-depleted T cells, or T cells were the source of the cDNA or gDNA that made up the material.

The trim removed 3 bases at V and 0 bases at J, leaving 7 bases unmatched. This CDR3 is built from 17 residues. Germline CDR1 ENHRY, CDR2 SYGVKD. As handled by the study authors: The assay estimated nucleated cells by amplifying reference gene primers. The protocol was immunoSEQ multiplex PCR, while the TCRdb copy is restricted to in-frame clones and leaves out a portion. V and J calls and clone size are those listed in that table; D and trimming were worked out from the DNA. Altogether some 400,000 clones are present, roughly 80% being singletons, with the ten largest covering more than 0.85%. The receptor was derived from a human donor with acute or convalescent COVID-19. The donor label of this sample is uncertain. Sequenced sample: peripheral blood. The chain joins TRBV10-3 to TRBJ2-3, with 9 bases that match TRBD2. CDR3 coding DNA: TGTGCCATCAGTGACAGGGGGACTAGCCCTAGCACAGATACGCAGTATTTT. It encodes CAISDRGTSPSTDTQYF.